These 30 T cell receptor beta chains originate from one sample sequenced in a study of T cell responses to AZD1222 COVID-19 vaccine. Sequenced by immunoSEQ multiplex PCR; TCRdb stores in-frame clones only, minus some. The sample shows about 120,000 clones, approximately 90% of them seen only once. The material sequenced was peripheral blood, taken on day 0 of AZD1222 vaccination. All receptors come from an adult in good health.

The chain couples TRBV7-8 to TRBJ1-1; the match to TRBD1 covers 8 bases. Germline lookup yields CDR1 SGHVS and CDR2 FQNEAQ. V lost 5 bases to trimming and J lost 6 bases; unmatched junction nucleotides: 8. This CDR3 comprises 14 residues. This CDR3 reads CASSAKTGVAEAFF. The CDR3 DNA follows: TGTGCCAGCAGCGCTAAGACAGGGGTGGCTGAAGCTTTCTTT.

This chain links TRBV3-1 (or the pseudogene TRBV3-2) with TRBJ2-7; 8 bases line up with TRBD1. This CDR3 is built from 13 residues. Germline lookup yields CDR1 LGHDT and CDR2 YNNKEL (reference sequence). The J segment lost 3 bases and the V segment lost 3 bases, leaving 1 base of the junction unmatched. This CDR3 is CASSQDRDYEQYF. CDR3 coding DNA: TGTGCCAGCAGCCAGGACAGGGACTACGAGCAGTACTTC.

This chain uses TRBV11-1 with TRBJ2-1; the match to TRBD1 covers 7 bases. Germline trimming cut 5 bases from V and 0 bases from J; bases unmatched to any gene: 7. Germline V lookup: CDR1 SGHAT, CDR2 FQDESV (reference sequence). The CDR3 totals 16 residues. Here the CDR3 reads CASSGPQGISYNEQFF. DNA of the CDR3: TGTGCCAGCAGCGGCCCACAGGGGATCTCCTACAATGAGCAGTTCTTC.

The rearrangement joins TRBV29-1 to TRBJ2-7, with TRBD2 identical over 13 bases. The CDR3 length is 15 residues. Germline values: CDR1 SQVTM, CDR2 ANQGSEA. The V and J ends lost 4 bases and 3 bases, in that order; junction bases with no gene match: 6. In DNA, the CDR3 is TGCAGCGTTGGCCGTCGGACTAGCGGGAGCTACGAGCAGTACTTC. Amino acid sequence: CSVGRRTSGSYEQYF.

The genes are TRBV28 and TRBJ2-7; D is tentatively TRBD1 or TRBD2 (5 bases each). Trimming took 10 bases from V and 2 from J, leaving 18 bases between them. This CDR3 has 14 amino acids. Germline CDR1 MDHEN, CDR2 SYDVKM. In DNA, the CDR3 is TGTGCCACCGAGGGGCCGGGGTACGCCTACGAGCAGTACTTC. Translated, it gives CATEGPGYAYEQYF.

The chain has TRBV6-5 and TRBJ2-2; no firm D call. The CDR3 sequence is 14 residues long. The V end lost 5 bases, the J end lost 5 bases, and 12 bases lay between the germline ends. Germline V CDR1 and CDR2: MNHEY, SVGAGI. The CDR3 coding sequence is TGTGCCAGCAGTCACCCGGTGGGGACCGGGGAGCTGTTTTTT. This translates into CASSHPVGTGELFF.

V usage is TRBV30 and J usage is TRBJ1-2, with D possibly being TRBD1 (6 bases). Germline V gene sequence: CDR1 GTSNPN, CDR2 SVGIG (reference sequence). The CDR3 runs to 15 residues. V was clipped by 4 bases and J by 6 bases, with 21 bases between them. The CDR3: CAWKGDIDPLHGYTF. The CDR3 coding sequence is TGTGCCTGGAAGGGGGACATCGACCCCCTTCATGGCTACACCTTC.

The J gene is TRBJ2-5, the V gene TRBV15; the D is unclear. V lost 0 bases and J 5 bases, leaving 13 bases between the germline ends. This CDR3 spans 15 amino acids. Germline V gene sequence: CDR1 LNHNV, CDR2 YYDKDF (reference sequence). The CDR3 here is CATSRDNGARETQYF. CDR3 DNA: TGTGCCACCAGCAGAGATAATGGAGCCCGGGAGACCCAGTACTTC. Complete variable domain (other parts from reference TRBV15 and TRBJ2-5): DAMVIQNPRYQVTQFGKPVTLSCSQTLNHNVMYWYQQKSSQAPKLLFHYYDKDFNNEADTPDNFQSRRPNTSFCFLDIRSPGLGDTAMYLCATSRDNGARETQYFGPGTRLLVL.

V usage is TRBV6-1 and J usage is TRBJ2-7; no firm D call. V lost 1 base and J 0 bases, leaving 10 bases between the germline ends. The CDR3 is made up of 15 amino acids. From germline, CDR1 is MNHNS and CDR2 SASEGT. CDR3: CASSEGALSSYEQYF. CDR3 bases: TGTGCCAGCAGTGAAGGGGCCCTTAGCTCCTACGAGCAGTACTTC.

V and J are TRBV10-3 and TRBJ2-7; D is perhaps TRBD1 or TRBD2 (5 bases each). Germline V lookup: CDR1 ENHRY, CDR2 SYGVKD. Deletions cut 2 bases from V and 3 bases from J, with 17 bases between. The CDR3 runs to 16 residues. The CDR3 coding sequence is TGTGCCATCAGTGAGCAAACTTCGAGGGGCAACTACGAGCAGTACTTC. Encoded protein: CAISEQTSRGNYEQYF.

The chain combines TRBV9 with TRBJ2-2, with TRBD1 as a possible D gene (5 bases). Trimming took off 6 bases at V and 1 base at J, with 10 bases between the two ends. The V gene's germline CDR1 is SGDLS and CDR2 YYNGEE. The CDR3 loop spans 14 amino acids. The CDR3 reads CASTLTGNTGELFF. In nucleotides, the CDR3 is TGTGCCAGCACCCTTACAGGGAACACCGGGGAGCTGTTTTTT.

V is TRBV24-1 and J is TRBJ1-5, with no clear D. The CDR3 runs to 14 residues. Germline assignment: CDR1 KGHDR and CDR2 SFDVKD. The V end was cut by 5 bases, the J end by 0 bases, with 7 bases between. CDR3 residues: CATSGPVSNQPQHF. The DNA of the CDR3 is TGTGCCACCAGTGGACCGGTTAGCAATCAGCCCCAGCATTTT.

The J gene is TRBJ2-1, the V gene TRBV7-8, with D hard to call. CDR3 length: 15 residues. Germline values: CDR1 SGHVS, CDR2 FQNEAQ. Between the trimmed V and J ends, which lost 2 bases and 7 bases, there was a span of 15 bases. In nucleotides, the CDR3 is TGTGCCAGCAGCTTACGGACGGACCGAGCGAATGAGCAGTTCTTC. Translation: CASSLRTDRANEQFF.

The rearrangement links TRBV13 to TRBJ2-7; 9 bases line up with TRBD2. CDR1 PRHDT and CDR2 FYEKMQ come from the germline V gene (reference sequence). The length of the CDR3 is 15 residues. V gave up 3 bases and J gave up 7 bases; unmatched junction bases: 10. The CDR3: CASSFAGTAGGEQYF. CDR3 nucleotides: TGTGCCAGCAGCTTCGCCGGGACCGCGGGGGGGGAGCAGTACTTC. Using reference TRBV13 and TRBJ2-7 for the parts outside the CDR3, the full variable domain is AAGVIQSPRHLIKEKRETATLKCYPIPRHDTVYWYQQGPGQDPQFLISFYEKMQSDKGSIPDRFSAQQFSDYHSELNMSSLELGDSALYFCASSFAGTAGGEQYFGPGTRLTVT.

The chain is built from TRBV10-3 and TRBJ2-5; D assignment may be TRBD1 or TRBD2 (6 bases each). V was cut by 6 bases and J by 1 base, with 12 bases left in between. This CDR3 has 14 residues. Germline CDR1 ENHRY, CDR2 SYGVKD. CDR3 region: CAISKGGPQETQYF. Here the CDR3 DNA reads TGTGCCATCAGCAAGGGGGGTCCCCAAGAGACCCAGTACTTC.

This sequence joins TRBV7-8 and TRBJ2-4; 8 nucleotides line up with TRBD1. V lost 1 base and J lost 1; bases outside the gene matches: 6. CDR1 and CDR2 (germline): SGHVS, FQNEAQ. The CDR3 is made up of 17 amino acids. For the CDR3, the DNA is TGTGCCAGCAGCTTAGGGCTCCAGGGGGCTGCCAAAAACATTCAGTACTTC. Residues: CASSLGLQGAAKNIQYF.

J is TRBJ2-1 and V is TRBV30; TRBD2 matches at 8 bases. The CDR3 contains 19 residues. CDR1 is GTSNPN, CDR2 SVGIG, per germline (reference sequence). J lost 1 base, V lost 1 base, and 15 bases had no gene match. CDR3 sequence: CAWSASGTSLRWSYNEQFF. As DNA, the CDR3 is TGTGCCTGGAGTGCCTCCGGGACTAGTTTAAGGTGGTCCTACAATGAGCAGTTCTTC.

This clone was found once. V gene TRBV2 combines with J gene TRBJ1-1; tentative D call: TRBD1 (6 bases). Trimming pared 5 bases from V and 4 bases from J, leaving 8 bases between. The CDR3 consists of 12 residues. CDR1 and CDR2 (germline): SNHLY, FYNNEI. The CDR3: CASSQGSTEAFF. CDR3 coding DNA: TGTGCCAGCAGTCAGGGGAGCACTGAAGCTTTCTTT. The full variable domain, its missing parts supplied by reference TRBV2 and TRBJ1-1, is EPEVTQTPSHQVTQMGQEVILRCVPISNHLYFYWYRQILGQKVEFLVSFYNNEISEKSEIFDDQFSVERPDGSNFTLKIRSTKLEDSAMYFCASSQGSTEAFFGQGTRLTVV.

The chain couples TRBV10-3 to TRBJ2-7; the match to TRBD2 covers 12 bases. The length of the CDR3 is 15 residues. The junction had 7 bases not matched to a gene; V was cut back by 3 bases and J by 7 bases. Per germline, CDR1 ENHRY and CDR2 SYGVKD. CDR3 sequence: CAISDPGLAGREQYF. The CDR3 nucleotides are TGTGCCATCAGTGACCCCGGACTAGCGGGAAGGGAGCAGTACTTC.

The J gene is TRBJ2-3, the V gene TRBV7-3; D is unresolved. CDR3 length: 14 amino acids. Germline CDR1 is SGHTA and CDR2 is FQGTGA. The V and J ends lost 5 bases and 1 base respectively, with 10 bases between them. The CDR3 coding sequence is TGTGCCAGCAGCCCCCGGGTCGGCACAGATACGCAGTATTTT. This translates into CASSPRVGTDTQYF.

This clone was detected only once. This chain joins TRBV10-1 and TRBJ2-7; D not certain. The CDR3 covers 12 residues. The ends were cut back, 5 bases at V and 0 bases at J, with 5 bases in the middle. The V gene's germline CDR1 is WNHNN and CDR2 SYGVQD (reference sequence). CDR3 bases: TGCGCCAGCAGTTCCTCCTCCTACGAGCAGTACTTC. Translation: CASSSSSYEQYF.

The chain's CDR3 is CATSDLAGGPTDTQYF. CDR3 DNA: TGTGCCACCAGTGACTTGGCGGGAGGGCCCACAGATACGCAGTATTTT. The V and J genes are TRBV24-1 and TRBJ2-3; 9 nucleotides align to TRBD2. With 4 bases clipped from V and 2 bases from J, the junction kept 6 bases outside the gene matches. Germline V CDR1 and CDR2: KGHDR, SFDVKD. This CDR3 has 16 residues.

CDR3 protein: CASSYGPYEQYF. CDR3 sequence (DNA): TGTGCCAGCAGTTACGGACCCTACGAGCAGTACTTC. The rearrangement uses TRBV6-6 and TRBJ2-7; no clear D gene. Germline CDR1 reads MNHNY; CDR2 reads SVGAGI (reference sequence). Deletions cut 2 bases from V and 2 bases from J, with 4 bases between. The CDR3 has 12 amino acids.

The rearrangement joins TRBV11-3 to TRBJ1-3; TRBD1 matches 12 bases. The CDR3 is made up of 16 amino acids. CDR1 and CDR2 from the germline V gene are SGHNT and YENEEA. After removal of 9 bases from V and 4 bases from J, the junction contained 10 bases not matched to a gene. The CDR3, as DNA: TGTGCCAGACCTCCGGGACAGGGGGCGAGAGGAAACACCATATATTTT. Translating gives CARPPGQGARGNTIYF.

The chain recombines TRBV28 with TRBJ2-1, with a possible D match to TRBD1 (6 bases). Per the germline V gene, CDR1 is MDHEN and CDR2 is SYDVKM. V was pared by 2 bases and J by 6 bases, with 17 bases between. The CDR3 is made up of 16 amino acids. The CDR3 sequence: CASSLIMDRNFNEQFF. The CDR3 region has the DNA TGTGCCAGCAGTTTAATCATGGACAGAAACTTCAATGAGCAGTTCTTC.

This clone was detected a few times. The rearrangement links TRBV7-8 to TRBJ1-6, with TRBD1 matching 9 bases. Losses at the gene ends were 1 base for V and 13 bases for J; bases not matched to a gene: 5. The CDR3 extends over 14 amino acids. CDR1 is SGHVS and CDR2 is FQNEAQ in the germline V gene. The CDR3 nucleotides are TGTGCCAGCAGCTTAGGACAGGGGGAATTCCCCCTCCACTTT. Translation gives CASSLGQGEFPLHF.

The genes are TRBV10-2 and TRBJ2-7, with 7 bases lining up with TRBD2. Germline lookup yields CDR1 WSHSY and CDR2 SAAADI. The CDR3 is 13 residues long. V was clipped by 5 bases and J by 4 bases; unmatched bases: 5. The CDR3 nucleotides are TGCGCCAGCAGTCAGACCGGGGGGTACGAGCAGTACTTC. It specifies CASSQTGGYEQYF.

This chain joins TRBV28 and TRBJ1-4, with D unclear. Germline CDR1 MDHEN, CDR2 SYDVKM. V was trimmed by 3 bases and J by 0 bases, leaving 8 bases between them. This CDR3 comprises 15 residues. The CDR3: CASSFAGATNEKLFF. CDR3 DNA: TGTGCCAGCAGTTTTGCCGGGGCAACTAATGAAAAACTGTTTTTT.

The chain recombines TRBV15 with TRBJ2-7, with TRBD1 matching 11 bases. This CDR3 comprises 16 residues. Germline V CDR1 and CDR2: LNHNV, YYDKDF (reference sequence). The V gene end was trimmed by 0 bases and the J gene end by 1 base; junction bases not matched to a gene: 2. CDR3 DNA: TGTGCCACCAGCAGAGATCGGGACAGGGGGTCCTACGAGCAGTACTTC. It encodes CATSRDRDRGSYEQYF.

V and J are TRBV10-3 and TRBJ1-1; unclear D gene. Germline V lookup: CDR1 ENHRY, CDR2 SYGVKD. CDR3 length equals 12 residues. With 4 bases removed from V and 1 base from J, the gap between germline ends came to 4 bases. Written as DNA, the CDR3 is TGTGCCATCAGTGGAGGGAACACTGAAGCTTTCTTT. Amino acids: CAISGGNTEAFF.